Presented here are 20 T cell receptor beta chains from one specimen sequenced in a study of Graves' ophthalmopathy and Graves' hyperthyroidism. RNA transcripts were the source from which TCR beta CDR3 regions were amplified. First-round RT-PCR relied on HTBI primers, and a second-round multiplex PCR came next. A single record per CDR3 protein comes from TCRdb applying MiXCR to the multiplex PCR reads. The sample holds over 200,000 distinct CDR3 sequences, 25% to 35% seen once. The specimen was peripheral blood. The receptors stem from a man between 50 and 59 years old with Graves' ophthalmopathy.

This clonotype was detected ten times or more. This rearrangement joins TRBV5-1 to TRBJ2-7; 9 nucleotides line up with TRBD1. Losses at the gene ends were 4 bases for V and 2 bases for J; bases not matched to a gene: 7. This CDR3 spans 15 amino acids. CDR1 and CDR2 (germline): SGHRS, YFSETQ. The CDR3 coding sequence is TGCGCCAGCAGCGCCGGGACAGGGTTGGCCTACGAGCAGTACTTC. This codes for CASSAGTGLAYEQYF.

This chain links TRBV12-3 or TRBV12-4 with TRBJ1-1, with D possibly being TRBD1 (6 bases). V was shortened by 6 bases and J by 3 bases, with 23 bases between the two germline ends. The CDR3 consists of 17 residues. CDR3 residues: CASRPRGGPRMDTEAFF. The CDR3 DNA follows: TGTGCCAGCAGACCTAGGGGGGGGCCCCGGATGGACACTGAAGCTTTCTTT.

In its sample, this clonotype was seen many times. The chain uses TRBV15 and TRBJ2-5; 9 nucleotides agree with TRBD2. The CDR3 extends over 17 amino acids. Losses at the gene ends were 0 bases for V and 5 bases for J; bases not matched to a gene: 10. CDR1 and CDR2 (germline): LNHNV, YYDKDF (reference sequence). As DNA, the CDR3 is TGTGCCACCAGCAGAGACCTTCTGGCGGGAGGGGGGGAGACCCAGTACTTC. Translation: CATSRDLLAGGGETQYF.

The chain is built from TRBV28 and TRBJ2-5; no reliable D call. V was cut by 4 bases and J by 3 bases, with 12 bases left in between. The germline CDR1 and CDR2 sequences are MDHEN and SYDVKM. This CDR3 region has 14 residues. The chain's CDR3 is CASSYGSGEETQYF. CDR3 DNA: TGTGCCAGCAGTTACGGAAGTGGAGAAGAGACCCAGTACTTC.

At least ten counts were recorded for this clonotype. The chain carries TRBV6-9 and TRBJ2-2; 7 nucleotides line up with TRBD2. The CDR3 spans 16 residues. CDR1 MNHGY and CDR2 SVAAGI come from the germline V gene. J was trimmed by 1 base and V by 4 bases; bases with no gene match: 6. The CDR3 nucleotides are TGTGCCAGCAGTTTCCTGCAGCGGGAGAACACCGGGGAGCTGTTTTTT. This gives the protein CASSFLQRENTGELFF.

The sample holds many counts of this clonotype. The chain carries TRBV5-1 and TRBJ2-7, with 9 bases that match TRBD1. Germline V gene sequence: CDR1 SGHRS, CDR2 YFSETQ. The CDR3 runs 14 residues. V shed 0 bases, J shed 7 bases, and the junction held 5 bases outside the gene matches. CDR3 residues: CASSLDRTGEEQYF. CDR3 nucleotide sequence: TGCGCCAGCAGCTTGGATAGGACAGGGGAAGAGCAGTACTTC.

This clonotype was seen ten or more times. The chain employs TRBV7-8 and TRBJ1-6; no clear D. The V and J ends lost 2 bases and 8 bases respectively, with 7 bases between them. There are 13 residues in the CDR3. CDR1 and CDR2 (germline): SGHVS, FQNEAQ. The CDR3 DNA is TGTGCCAGCAGCTTATATTGGGATTCACCCCTCCACTTT. Protein sequence: CASSLYWDSPLHF.

This clonotype has ten or more counts. This chain connects TRBV19 to TRBJ1-1, with D possibly being TRBD1 (6 bases). The CDR3 sequence is 16 residues long. CDR1 and CDR2 (germline): LNHDA, SQIVND (reference sequence). V dropped 3 bases and J dropped 5 bases, with 19 bases sitting between them. The CDR3, as DNA: TGTGCCAGTAGTATTGGTTTAACAGGAGGGGGTACTGAAGCTTTCTTT. Residues: CASSIGLTGGGTEAFF. Full variable domain (outside the CDR3, taken from reference TRBV19 and TRBJ1-1): DGGITQSPKYLFRKEGQNVTLSCEQNLNHDAMYWYRQDPGQGLRLIYYSQIVNDFQKGDIAEGYSVSREKKESFPLTVTSAQKNPTAFYLCASSIGLTGGGTEAFFGQGTRLTVV.

This clonotype was detected many times. This sequence joins TRBV5-1 and TRBJ2-2, with 15 positions matching TRBD2. V trimming: 3 bases; J trimming: 4 bases; junction bases outside the gene matches: 4. This CDR3 spans 17 amino acids. Germline V lookup: CDR1 SGHRS, CDR2 YFSETQ. The chain's CDR3 is CASSWTSGRASTGELFF. CDR3 nucleotide sequence: TGCGCCAGCAGCTGGACTAGCGGGAGGGCCAGCACCGGGGAGCTGTTTTTT.

This clonotype was observed at least ten times. The rearrangement joins TRBV5-1 to TRBJ1-2, with D unresolved. The CDR3 is 14 amino acids. The germline CDR1 and CDR2 sequences are SGHRS and YFSETQ. Trimming removed 0 bases from V and 3 bases from J, with 9 bases in between. The CDR3: CASSLEEAYYGYTF. DNA of the CDR3: TGCGCCAGCAGCTTGGAAGAAGCTTACTATGGCTACACCTTC. Full variable domain (remainder filled in from reference TRBV5-1 and TRBJ1-2): KAGVTQTPRYLIKTRGQQVTLSCSPISGHRSVSWYQQTPGQGLQFLFEYFSETQRNKGNFPGRFSGRQFSNSRSEMNVSTLELGDSALYLCASSLEEAYYGYTFGSGTRLTVV.

Many counts were recorded for this clonotype. This chain uses TRBV7-9 with TRBJ1-5, with D possibly TRBD1 on 5 matching bases. This CDR3 comprises 13 residues. The ends were cut back, 8 bases at V and 1 base at J, with 9 bases in the middle. In germline, CDR1 is SEHNR, CDR2 FQNEAQ (reference sequence). The CDR3 region has the DNA TGTGCCAGCGTGAGGGACAGCAATCAGCCCCAGCATTTT. Amino acids: CASVRDSNQPQHF. The variable domain in full, with the rest retrieved from reference TRBV7-9 and TRBJ1-5, is DTGVSQNPRHKITKRGQNVTFRCDPISEHNRLYWYRQTLGQGPEFLTYFQNEAQLEKSRLLSDRFSAERPKGSFSTLEIQRTEQGDSAMYLCASVRDSNQPQHFGDGTRLSIL.

The chain is built from TRBV30 and TRBJ2-5; TRBD1 aligns across 8 bases. Germline CDR1 reads GTSNPN; CDR2 reads SVGIG (reference sequence). This CDR3 region has 13 residues. After removal of 5 bases from V and 2 bases from J, the junction contained 4 bases not matched to a gene. The chain's CDR3 is CAWDRGLQETQYF. The CDR3 nucleotides read TGTGCCTGGGACAGGGGACTTCAAGAGACCCAGTACTTC.

This clonotype was picked up many times. The chain employs TRBV27 and TRBJ1-5; D is unresolved. Germline-derived CDR1 and CDR2 are MNHEY and SMNVEV (reference sequence). The CDR3 has 14 amino acids. V lost 6 bases and J 3 bases, leaving 12 bases between the germline ends. For the CDR3, the DNA is TGTGCCAGCAGGTTTGGGGTAGACAATCAGCCCCAGCATTTT. Its protein product is CASRFGVDNQPQHF.

V usage is TRBV27 and J usage is TRBJ2-7; 7 bases line up with TRBD2. Per the germline V gene, CDR1 is MNHEY and CDR2 is SMNVEV (reference sequence). The CDR3 runs 14 residues. V was pared by 8 bases and J by 2 bases, with 9 bases of the junction left unmatched. CDR3 region: CASRVGGSPYEQYF. The CDR3 DNA is TGTGCCAGCCGAGTGGGCGGGAGCCCCTACGAGCAGTACTTC.

This clonotype was observed at least ten times. The rearrangement joins TRBV20-1 to TRBJ2-7; 9 bases align to TRBD2. The V segment lost 0 bases and the J segment 2 bases; nucleotides outside the gene matches: 17. The CDR3 extends over 19 amino acids. Germline loops: CDR1 DFQATT, CDR2 SNEGSKA (reference sequence). The CDR3 is CSARELNLGSGRRAYEQYF. The CDR3 bases are TGCAGTGCTAGAGAACTCAACCTGGGTAGCGGGAGACGGGCCTACGAGCAGTACTTC.

The sample holds many counts of this clonotype. The genes are TRBV20-1 and TRBJ1-1, with D maybe TRBD1 (5 bases). Between the trimmed V and J ends, which lost 3 bases and 1 base, there was a span of 15 bases. Germline lookup yields CDR1 DFQATT and CDR2 SNEGSKA (reference sequence). This CDR3 has 15 amino acids. The DNA for the CDR3 is TGCAGTGCTAGCGGGCAGGGTGCGAGGAACACTGAAGCTTTCTTT. The encoded protein is CSASGQGARNTEAFF.

J is TRBJ2-5 and V is TRBV20-1, with D maybe TRBD1 (6 bases). This CDR3 has 15 amino acids. V lost 4 bases, J lost 2 bases, and 17 bases lay in between. Germline-derived CDR1 and CDR2 are DFQATT and SNEGSKA (reference sequence). The CDR3 bases are TGCAGTGCTAACACTCAGCAGGGGATTCAAGAGACCCAGTACTTC. Its protein is CSANTQQGIQETQYF.

The chain couples TRBV7-9 to TRBJ1-6; a possible D gene is TRBD1 (5 bases). The germline CDR1 and CDR2 sequences are SEHNR and FQNEAQ (reference sequence). Deletions cut 3 bases from V and 10 bases from J, with 10 bases between. The CDR3 is 13 residues long. The CDR3 DNA reads TGTGCCAGCAGCTTGGCGCCAGGGTCACCCCTCCACTTT. Its protein product is CASSLAPGSPLHF.

This clonotype was seen once. The chain joins TRBV11-2 to TRBJ2-2; possibly TRBD1 or TRBD2 for D (5 bases each). CDR1 is SGHAT and CDR2 is FQNNGV in the germline V gene. Trimming pared 0 bases from V and 5 bases from J, leaving 19 bases between. The CDR3 runs to 18 residues. This CDR3 reads CASSLEGFGVEGTGELFF. CDR3 nucleotide sequence: TGTGCCAGCAGCTTAGAAGGTTTTGGGGTAGAGGGGACCGGGGAGCTGTTTTTT.

This clonotype was recorded at least ten times. This rearrangement joins TRBV6-1 to TRBJ2-4, with a weak D call TRBD1 (7 bases). This CDR3 comprises 12 residues. CDR1 and CDR2 from the germline V gene are MNHNS and SASEGT. Trimming removed 8 bases from V and 5 bases from J, with 10 bases in between. For the CDR3, the DNA is TGTGCCAGCCGCAGGGGGGAAAACATTCAGTACTTC. Translating it yields CASRRGENIQYF.